Included here is one T cell receptor (beta chain) sequence, with context. What it binds is unknown. It was with 60 Vbeta and 13 Jbeta primers that the PCR ran. Here immunoSEQ multiplex PCR was the method, and the copy in TCRdb shows in-frame clones only, minus some. This table has 150,000 to 200,000 clones, 65% to 85% appearing once. V shed 6 bases and J shed 1 base, with 12 bases lying between them. Germline values: CDR1 SQVTM, CDR2 ANQGSEA. This CDR3 comprises 13 residues. The sample is drawn from a study of cytomegalovirus exposure and HLA in healthy donors. Study-level points and caveats: The availability of immune exposure information extended only to CMV serostatus. There were several of the most significant clusters that appeared linked to common viral pathogens in a later analysis. When a later analysis compared HLA-associated TCR beta chains with equally common others, the HLA-associated chains turned out to be more clonally expanded and to have lower generation probabilities.

The sample comprised PBMCs. The sequence was obtained from a girl aged 10 to 17 in good health and CMV-seropositive. This chain joins TRBV29-1 and TRBJ1-1; D call uncertain. In DNA form, the CDR3 reads TGCAGCGTCGTATCGAAACAGAACACTGAAGCTTTCTTT. It encodes CSVVSKQNTEAFF.